The 25 T cell receptor beta chains below were found in one sample sequenced in a study of T cells in Graves' hyperthyroidism and ophthalmopathy (dated by TCRdb to the late 2010s). Preparation of the library involved multiplex PCR. The sample was run on an Illumina HiSeq 2000. The TCR beta CDR3 regions were amplified from the RNA transcripts. The first round of RT-PCR for the TCR CDR3 was performed with the HTBI primer set and the Qiagen OneStep RT-PCR kit. TCRdb passed the public sequencing reads through fastp at Q25 and MiXCR, retaining productive beta sequences. CDR3 protein duplicates are merged, each entry listing the most common genes and DNA. The sample table lists about 210,000 distinct CDR3 sequences, 17% of them with a count of one. The top ten hold 50% of the sample. The specimen sequenced was blood. These receptors were obtained from a man aged 50 or older with Graves' hyperthyroidism.

This clonotype was counted many times. This rearrangement joins TRBV2 to TRBJ2-5; D is uncertain. The germline V gene has CDR1 SNHLY and CDR2 FYNNEI. The V end was cut by 7 bases, the J end by 1 base, with 7 bases between. This CDR3 region has 12 residues. The chain's CDR3 is CASNRFQETQYF. DNA of the CDR3: TGTGCCAGCAATCGCTTCCAAGAGACCCAGTACTTC. The full variable domain, its missing parts supplied by reference TRBV2 and TRBJ2-5, is EPEVTQTPSHQVTQMGQEVILRCVPISNHLYFYWYRQILGQKVEFLVSFYNNEISEKSEIFDDQFSVERPDGSNFTLKIRSTKLEDSAMYFCASNRFQETQYFGPGTRLLVL.

There are many counts of this clonotype. The genes are TRBV2 and TRBJ1-1, with a tentative D call TRBD1 (5 bases). This CDR3 comprises 14 residues. The V end was cut by 0 bases, the J end by 6 bases, with 11 bases between. Germline values: CDR1 SNHLY, CDR2 FYNNEI. The CDR3, as DNA: TGTGCCAGCAGTGAAGCGCAAAGGGGTGCTGAAGCTTTCTTT. This encodes CASSEAQRGAEAFF.

This clonotype was seen at least ten times. The CDR3 region has the DNA TGCGCCAGCAGACGGACAGCGGGAGGGGAGACCCAGTACTTC. This codes for CASRRTAGGETQYF. V is TRBV5-1 and J is TRBJ2-5; TRBD2 matches 10 bases. The CDR3 is made up of 14 amino acids. Looked up from germline, CDR1 is SGHRS and CDR2 is YFSETQ. The trim removed 5 bases at V and 5 bases at J, leaving 6 bases unmatched.

This clonotype was recorded at least ten times. The V call is TRBV11-1, the J call TRBJ2-1, with 8 nucleotides matching TRBD2. Germline trimming cut 5 bases from V and 0 bases from J; bases unmatched to any gene: 3. This CDR3 has 15 amino acids. The germline V gene has CDR1 SGHAT and CDR2 FQDESV (reference sequence). The CDR3 sequence is CASSPGLDSYNEQFF. The CDR3 DNA follows: TGTGCCAGCAGCCCGGGACTAGACTCCTACAATGAGCAGTTCTTC.

This clonotype turned up a few times. The chain joins TRBV11-2 to TRBJ2-1; 15 nucleotides line up with TRBD2. CDR3 length: 16 amino acids. Per germline, CDR1 SGHAT and CDR2 FQNNGV. V shed 4 bases and J 10 bases; nucleotides not matched to a gene: 8. The CDR3, as DNA: TGTGCCAGCAGCTCTCGGACTAGCGGGAGGGCCGGCGAGCAGTTCTTC. The encoded protein is CASSSRTSGRAGEQFF.

In this sample, this clonotype turned up a few times. The V call is TRBV20-1, the J call TRBJ2-1; D uncertain. Germline V gene data show CDR1 as DFQATT and CDR2 as SNEGSKA (reference sequence). The CDR3 has 10 amino acids. Trimming removed 6 bases at V and 7 bases at J, with 7 bases between. The CDR3 sequence: CSAKLNEQFF. CDR3 nucleotide sequence: TGCAGTGCAAAACTTAATGAGCAGTTCTTC.

This clonotype showed up just once. The V gene is TRBV4-1, the J gene TRBJ1-6, with 12 bases that match TRBD1. This CDR3 region has 16 residues. Trimming removed 0 bases from V and 9 bases from J; junction bases left unmatched: 3. Germline V lookup: CDR1 MGHRA, CDR2 YSYEKL. The DNA for the CDR3 is TGCGCCAGCAGCCAAGAAGGGACAGGGGGCGTTTCACCCCTCCACTTT. This sequence encodes CASSQEGTGGVSPLHF.

This clonotype was recorded at least ten times. CDR3 coding DNA: TGCGCCAGCAGCGGGACTAGCGGGAGGGCCGGAACCGGGGAGCTGTTTTTT. This encodes CASSGTSGRAGTGELFF. The J gene is TRBJ2-2, the V gene TRBV5-1, with 16 nucleotides matching TRBD2. The CDR3 contains 17 residues. The germline CDR1 and CDR2 sequences are SGHRS and YFSETQ. The trim removed 4 bases at V and 5 bases at J, leaving 5 bases unmatched.

The J gene is TRBJ2-5, the V gene TRBV7-3, with 7 bases fitting TRBD1. The CDR3 spans 15 residues. J was trimmed by 3 bases and V by 5 bases; bases with no gene match: 9. Per germline, CDR1 SGHTA and CDR2 FQGTGA. CDR3 residues: CASSPSTGFEETQYF. DNA of the CDR3: TGTGCCAGCAGCCCGTCGACAGGGTTCGAAGAGACCCAGTACTTC.

As to this clonotype: A much larger clone is a single base away; this may be a read error. The V call is TRBV28, the J call TRBJ2-7; maybe TRBD2 (6 bases). The germline gives CDR1 MDHEN, CDR2 SYDVKM. The CDR3 totals 13 residues. The CDR3 sequence is CASREGGFYEQCF. In nucleotides, the CDR3 is TGTGCCAGCAGGGAGGGCGGATTCTACGAGCAGTGCTTC. The variable domain in full, with the rest retrieved from reference TRBV28 and TRBJ2-7, is DVKVTQSSRYLVKRTGEKVFLECVQDMDHENMFWYRQDPGLGLRLIYFSYDVKMKEKGDIPEGYSVSREKKERFSLILESASTNQTSMYLCASREGGFYEQCFGPGTRLTVT.

This clonotype was found once. The J gene is TRBJ2-4, the V gene TRBV6-5; weak D call: TRBD1 (6 bases). In germline, CDR1 is MNHEY, CDR2 SVGAGI. The CDR3 extends over 15 amino acids. Deletions cut 0 bases from V and 6 bases from J, with 12 bases between. CDR3 amino acids: CASSYSSGQINIQYF. The CDR3 DNA is TGTGCCAGCAGTTACTCGTCTGGACAGATAAACATTCAGTACTTC.

The chain recombines TRBV7-3 with TRBJ2-3; D is perhaps TRBD2 (5 bases). Germline values: CDR1 SGHTA, CDR2 FQGTGA. This CDR3 has 13 amino acids. The V end was cut by 4 bases, the J end by 2 bases, with 7 bases between. This chain's CDR3 is CASSSDYTDTQYF. Here the CDR3 DNA reads TGTGCCAGCAGCTCTGACTACACAGATACGCAGTATTTT. The full variable domain, completed using reference TRBV7-3 and TRBJ2-3, is GAGVSQTPSNKVTEKGKYVELRCDPISGHTALYWYRQSLGQGPEFLIYFQGTGAADDSGLPNDRFFAVRPEGSVSTLKIQRTERGDSAVYLCASSSDYTDTQYFGPGTRLTVL.

This clonotype was recorded many times. CDR3 residues: CASSLTGQGPTTLFF. The DNA of the CDR3 is TGCGCCAGCAGCTTGACGGGACAGGGCCCCACAACGCTGTTTTTT. The chain uses TRBV5-1 and TRBJ2-2; 9 bases map to TRBD1. The germline gives CDR1 SGHRS, CDR2 YFSETQ. The CDR3 is 15 residues long. V shed 1 base and J 13 bases; nucleotides not matched to a gene: 11. The complete variable domain, with remaining parts taken from reference TRBV5-1 and TRBJ2-2, reads KAGVTQTPRYLIKTRGQQVTLSCSPISGHRSVSWYQQTPGQGLQFLFEYFSETQRNKGNFPGRFSGRQFSNSRSEMNVSTLELGDSALYLCASSLTGQGPTTLFFGEGSRLTVL.

Many counts were recorded for this clonotype. The chain is built from TRBV6-1 and TRBJ2-1, with TRBD1 matching 9 bases. Germline V CDR1 and CDR2: MNHNS, SASEGT. The V segment lost 3 bases and the J segment 0 bases; nucleotides outside the gene matches: 3. CDR3 length equals 16 residues. In DNA form, the CDR3 reads TGTGCCAGCAGTGAGAAGACAGGGGGCTCCTACAATGAGCAGTTCTTC. Its protein product is CASSEKTGGSYNEQFF.

V gene TRBV20-1 combines with J gene TRBJ2-2; 10 bases line up with TRBD2. V was clipped by 2 bases and J by 5 bases; unmatched bases: 11. The germline CDR1 and CDR2 sequences are DFQATT and SNEGSKA (reference sequence). The length of the CDR3 is 17 residues. CDR3 sequence: CSARLVSSGSRTGELFF. The DNA of the CDR3 is TGCAGTGCTAGACTTGTGTCTAGCGGGAGTAGAACCGGGGAGCTGTTTTTT.

This clonotype showed up just a few times. The chain links TRBV24-1 to TRBJ2-1; a possible D gene is TRBD1 (6 bases). The CDR3 is 13 residues long. Germline V gene lookup returns CDR1 KGHDR and CDR2 SFDVKD. Trimming cost V 3 bases and J 11 bases, with 13 bases left between them. In DNA, the CDR3 is TGTGCCACCAGTGATGCTGGACAGACTCAGCAGTTCTTC. Translating gives CATSDAGQTQQFF.

This clonotype was counted a few times. V usage is TRBV3-1 and J usage is TRBJ2-2, with 8 nucleotides matching TRBD2. The CDR3 totals 19 residues. Germline CDR1 is LGHDT and CDR2 is YNNKEL (reference sequence). The ends lost 4 bases at V and 0 bases at J; junction bases unmatched: 13. CDR3 sequence: CASSLLTALAGSNTGELFF. CDR3 DNA: TGTGCCAGCAGCCTACTCACGGCATTAGCGGGATCGAACACCGGGGAGCTGTTTTTT.

This clonotype was found many times. The rearrangement links TRBV7-9 to TRBJ2-7; possible D gene TRBD1, 5 bases. The CDR3 extends over 14 amino acids. The germline V gene encodes CDR1 SEHNR and CDR2 FQNEAQ (reference sequence). The V and J ends lost 4 bases and 1 base respectively, with 11 bases between them. CDR3 nucleotides: TGTGCCAGCAGCTCCAGGGAAAGGTCCTACGAGCAGTACTTC. This encodes CASSSRERSYEQYF.

This clonotype has ten or more counts. The V call is TRBV27, the J call TRBJ2-7, with 7 bases fitting TRBD2. The CDR3 spans 16 residues. Per germline, CDR1 MNHEY and CDR2 SMNVEV (reference sequence). With 4 bases clipped from V and 4 bases from J, the junction kept 13 bases outside the gene matches. The CDR3 is CASSSLGSAGYYEQYF. The CDR3 region has the DNA TGTGCCAGCAGTTCTCTGGGTTCAGCGGGATATTACGAGCAGTACTTC.

This clonotype was recorded at least ten times. V and J are TRBV18 and TRBJ1-5; maybe TRBD1 (5 bases). CDR3 length: 13 residues. The germline CDR1 and CDR2 sequences are KGHSH and LQKENI. The germline V and J ends were trimmed by 5 bases and 6 bases, with 11 bases remaining between them. CDR3 DNA sequence: TGTGCCAGCTCAACAGGTTCTTCTCAGCCCCAGCATTTT. Protein product: CASSTGSSQPQHF.

J is TRBJ2-7 and V is TRBV11-2; tentative D call: TRBD1 (5 bases). The germline gives CDR1 SGHAT, CDR2 FQNNGV. With 4 bases removed from V and 6 bases from J, the gap between germline ends came to 19 bases. The CDR3 length is 15 residues. This CDR3 is CASSSHIQGRAEQYF. CDR3 nucleotides: TGTGCCAGCAGCTCACACATCCAGGGCCGTGCCGAGCAGTACTTC.

This clonotype was counted only a few times. The genes are TRBV19 and TRBJ1-5, with TRBD1 as a possible D gene (5 bases). Germline V gene data show CDR1 as LNHDA and CDR2 as SQIVND (reference sequence). The CDR3 is 13 residues long. With 10 bases removed from V and 6 bases from J, the gap between germline ends came to 16 bases. The DNA for the CDR3 is TGTGCCACCAGACAGAGCCAAAGTCAGCCCCAGCATTTT. Its translation: CATRQSQSQPQHF.

Many counts were recorded for this clonotype. The CDR3 nucleotides are TGTGCCAGCAGCTTAATCGGTGGAGAGTACGAGCAGTACTTC. Translating it yields CASSLIGGEYEQYF. The V gene is TRBV7-9, the J gene TRBJ2-7; no clear D. The V gene's germline CDR1 is SEHNR and CDR2 FQNEAQ (reference sequence). CDR3 size: 14 residues. With 2 bases removed from V and 4 bases from J, the gap between germline ends came to 12 bases. Complete variable domain (other parts from reference TRBV7-9 and TRBJ2-7): DTGVSQNPRHKITKRGQNVTFRCDPISEHNRLYWYRQTLGQGPEFLTYFQNEAQLEKSRLLSDRFSAERPKGSFSTLEIQRTEQGDSAMYLCASSLIGGEYEQYFGPGTRLTVT.

The CDR3 bases are TGTGCCAGCAGAACCGCAGGGTACAATGAGCAGTTCTTC. Protein sequence: CASRTAGYNEQFF. The J gene is TRBJ2-1, the V gene TRBV28, with a tentative D call TRBD1 (5 bases). Germline V gene lookup returns CDR1 MDHEN and CDR2 SYDVKM. V gave up 6 bases and J gave up 4 bases, with 10 bases separating them. This CDR3 has 13 residues.

This clonotype appeared a few times. J is TRBJ2-1 and V is TRBV18; tentative D call: TRBD1 (6 bases). There are 16 residues in the CDR3. Germline-derived CDR1 and CDR2 are KGHSH and LQKENI. Trimming took off 2 bases at V and 7 bases at J, with 18 bases between the two ends. The CDR3 region is CASSPGSQGTWNEQFF. In DNA, the CDR3 is TGTGCCAGCTCACCAGGGTCTCAGGGGACCTGGAATGAGCAGTTCTTC. The full variable domain, with the rest looked up from reference TRBV18 and TRBJ2-1, is NAGVMQNPRHLVRRRGQEARLRCSPMKGHSHVYWYRQLPEEGLKFMVYLQKENIIDESGMPKERFSAEFPKEGPSILRIQQVVRGDSAAYFCASSPGSQGTWNEQFFGPGTRLTVL.